This is a list of T cell receptor beta chains from one sample in a study of blood T cells in healthy people across ages. One entry per CDR3 protein, called by TCRdb with MiXCR from the 5' RACE reads. The sample lists about 1.4 million distinct CDR3 sequences, approximately 59% occurring once. Sequenced material: blood. The source of these receptors is a man aged 18 to 30 in good health. Each CDR3 is given with its conserved first and last residue. Fields, in order: V gene, clone size, D gene, J gene, CDR3 DNA, CDR3 protein. A D gene is named only where the DNA matches it firmly. Size is stated for part of the rows, as once, few or many counts, or as a class when the clone is expanded.

V: TRBV3-1
size: many
D: TRBD2
J: TRBJ2-1
DNA: TGTGCCAGCAGCGGGGGGACTAGCCCACCCCCCTACAATGAGCAGTTCTTC
CDR3: CASSGGTSPPPYNEQFF

V: TRBV7-2
size: -
D: TRBD1
J: TRBJ1-2
DNA: TGTGCCAGCAGCTCACCGGGACAGGGGGCCCCCCTCAACTATGGCTACACCTTC
CDR3: CASSSPGQGAPLNYGYTF

V: TRBV4-3
size: -
D: TRBD1
J: TRBJ2-3
DNA: TGCGCCAGCAGCCGCCAGGGGGCAGATACGCAGTATTTT
CDR3: CASSRQGADTQYF

V: TRBV7-9
size: -
D: -
J: TRBJ2-4
DNA: TGTGCCAGCAGCCAACGACTAGGGACGGGAAACATTCAGTACTTC
CDR3: CASSQRLGTGNIQYF

V: TRBV10-3
size: -
D: -
J: TRBJ2-7
DNA: TGTGCCATCAGTGAGGCTAACTACGAGCAGTACTTC
CDR3: CAISEANYEQYF

V: TRBV20-1
size: -
D: -
J: TRBJ2-2
DNA: TGCAGTGCTAGAGCGACCCTTGCCGGGGAGCTGTTTTTT
CDR3: CSARATLAGELFF

V: TRBV3-1
size: -
D: -
J: TRBJ2-1
DNA: TGTGCCAGCAGCCCGGACGGGACCGTCTACAATGAGCAGTTCTTC
CDR3: CASSPDGTVYNEQFF

V: TRBV28
size: -
D: TRBD2
J: TRBJ2-5
DNA: TGTGCCAGCAGTTTCGGACTAGCGGGAGGGCCGGAGACCCAGTACTTC
CDR3: CASSFGLAGGPETQYF

V: TRBV11-2
size: -
D: TRBD1
J: TRBJ1-2
DNA: TGTGCCAGCAGCTCCATATCGGGACAGGGCTATGGCTACACCTTC
CDR3: CASSSISGQGYGYTF

V: TRBV12-3/TRBV12-4
size: many
D: -
J: TRBJ2-5
DNA: TGTGCCAGCAGTCCGGACTATCAAGAGACCCAGTACTTC
CDR3: CASSPDYQETQYF

V: TRBV10-3
size: -
D: -
J: TRBJ2-7
DNA: TGTGCCTCCAAGGGGGGTACGGGACTTACCTACGAGCAGTACTTC
CDR3: CASKGGTGLTYEQYF

V: TRBV10-3
size: few
D: -
J: TRBJ2-4
DNA: TGTGCCATCAGTGAGGGTGAAGGGGAGTGTGAGTACTTC
CDR3: CAISEGEGECEYF

V: TRBV29-1
size: few
D: -
J: TRBJ2-1
DNA: TGCAGCGTTGACTACGGACTAGGGGGGTACAATGAGCAGTTCTTC
CDR3: CSVDYGLGGYNEQFF

V: TRBV7-2
size: -
D: TRBD2
J: TRBJ2-4
DNA: TGTGCCAGCAGCTTAGGGCGGGGGATGGACATTCAGTACTTC
CDR3: CASSLGRGMDIQYF

V: TRBV12-3/TRBV12-4
size: -
D: -
J: TRBJ1-2
DNA: TGTGCCAGCAGTTTGGTAGAGGCCCAAGATCATGGCTACACCTTC
CDR3: CASSLVEAQDHGYTF

V: TRBV4-3
size: few
D: TRBD2
J: TRBJ2-1
DNA: TGCGCCAGCGGACTAATAGCGGGGGAGGACAATGAGCAGTTCTTC
CDR3: CASGLIAGEDNEQFF

V: TRBV20-1
size: -
D: TRBD2
J: TRBJ2-3
DNA: TGCAGTGCTAGCGCTCCGGGGGGGAGGCCCACAGATACGCAGTATTTT
CDR3: CSASAPGGRPTDTQYF

V: TRBV9
size: -
D: -
J: TRBJ2-7
DNA: TGTGCCAGCAGCGAGGGACCCTTGAGCTCCTACGAGCAGTACTTC
CDR3: CASSEGPLSSYEQYF

V: TRBV24-1
size: -
D: -
J: TRBJ2-1
DNA: TGTGCCACCAGTGATTCAAGGGTCAGGGACAATGAGCAGTTCTTC
CDR3: CATSDSRVRDNEQFF

V: TRBV20-1
size: -
D: -
J: TRBJ2-7
DNA: TGCAGTGCTAGAGGGGGCAGGGGGGCTGACGAGCAGTACTTC
CDR3: CSARGGRGADEQYF

V: TRBV7-2
size: -
D: TRBD2
J: TRBJ2-4
DNA: TGTGCCGGCAGTCCTACGCGGGGGAACATTCAGTACTTC
CDR3: CAGSPTRGNIQYF

V: TRBV7-6
size: once
D: TRBD2
J: TRBJ2-3
DNA: TGTGCCAGCAGCTCGGAACCGGGACTAGCGGCTACAGATACGCAGTATTTT
CDR3: CASSSEPGLAATDTQYF

V: TRBV7-6
size: -
D: -
J: TRBJ2-2
DNA: TGTGCCAGCAGCTCTGACCCGACAGAGACCGGGGAGCTGTTTTTT
CDR3: CASSSDPTETGELFF

V: TRBV24-1
size: -
D: TRBD2
J: TRBJ2-1
DNA: TGTGCCACCAGTGGGCGGGGGGTGGATGAGCAGTTCTTC
CDR3: CATSGRGVDEQFF

V: TRBV4-2
size: -
D: TRBD2
J: TRBJ2-5
DNA: TGTGCCAGCAGCCAACATAGCGGGACACAAGAGACCCAGTACTTC
CDR3: CASSQHSGTQETQYF

V: TRBV7-2
size: -
D: -
J: TRBJ1-2
DNA: TGTGCCAGCAGCGGGACTGCTGTTGGCTACACCTTC
CDR3: CASSGTAVGYTF

V: TRBV4-1
size: -
D: TRBD1
J: TRBJ1-2
DNA: TGCGCCAGCAGCCCCGGACAGGGCGTTCTGCCTAACTATGGCTACACCTTC
CDR3: CASSPGQGVLPNYGYTF

V: TRBV19
size: -
D: TRBD2
J: TRBJ2-1
DNA: TGTGCCACTAGTTCTGGGACTAGCGGGATCTCGTCCTACAATGAGCAGTTCTTC
CDR3: CATSSGTSGISSYNEQFF

V: TRBV4-3
size: -
D: -
J: TRBJ1-2
DNA: TGCGCCAGCAGCCAAGAAGGGCCCCTCGGTGGCTACACCTTC
CDR3: CASSQEGPLGGYTF

V: TRBV4-1
size: few
D: TRBD1
J: TRBJ1-1
DNA: TGCGCCAGCAGCCAAGGATACGACAGGGCCGCTTTCTTT
CDR3: CASSQGYDRAAFF

V: TRBV4-2
size: few
D: -
J: TRBJ1-2
DNA: TGTGCCAGCAGCCAAGGCCAAGCGGGCTATGGCTACACCTTC
CDR3: CASSQGQAGYGYTF

V: TRBV3-1
size: -
D: TRBD1
J: TRBJ2-2
DNA: TGTGCCAGCAGCCTCAGAGTTCAGACAGGGGGCCTCGACAGGCTCGGGGATCTGTTTTTT
CDR3: CASSLRVQTGGLDRLGDLFF

V: TRBV11-3
size: -
D: -
J: TRBJ2-1
DNA: TGTGCCAGCAGTATAGGGTGGCGGGGTGAGCAGTTCTTC
CDR3: CASSIGWRGEQFF